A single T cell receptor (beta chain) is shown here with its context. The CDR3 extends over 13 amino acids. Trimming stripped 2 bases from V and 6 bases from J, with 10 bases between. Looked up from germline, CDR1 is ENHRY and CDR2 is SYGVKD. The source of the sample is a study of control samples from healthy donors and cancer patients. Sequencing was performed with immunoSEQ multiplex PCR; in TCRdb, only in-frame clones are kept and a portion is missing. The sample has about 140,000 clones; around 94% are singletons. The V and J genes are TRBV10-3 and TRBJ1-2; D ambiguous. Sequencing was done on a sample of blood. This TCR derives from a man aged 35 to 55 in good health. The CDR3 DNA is TGTGCCATCAGTGAGACACCCCAGGATGGCTACACCTTC. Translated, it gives CAISETPQDGYTF.